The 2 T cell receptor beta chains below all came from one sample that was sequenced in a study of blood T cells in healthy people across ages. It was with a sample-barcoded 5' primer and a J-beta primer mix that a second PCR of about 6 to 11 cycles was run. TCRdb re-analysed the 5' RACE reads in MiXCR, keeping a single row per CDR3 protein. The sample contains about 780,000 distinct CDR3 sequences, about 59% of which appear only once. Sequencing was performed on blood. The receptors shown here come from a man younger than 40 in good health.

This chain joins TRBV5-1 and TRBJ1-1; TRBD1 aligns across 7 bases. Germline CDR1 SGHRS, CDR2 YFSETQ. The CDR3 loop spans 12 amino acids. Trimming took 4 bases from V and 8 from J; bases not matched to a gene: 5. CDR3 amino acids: CASSGGTAEAFF. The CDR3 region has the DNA TGCGCCAGCAGCGGGGGGACAGCGGAAGCTTTCTTT.

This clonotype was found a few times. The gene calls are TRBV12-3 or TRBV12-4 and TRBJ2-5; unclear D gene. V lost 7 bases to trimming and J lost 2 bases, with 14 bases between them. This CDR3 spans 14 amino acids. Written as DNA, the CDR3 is TGTGCCAGCACTATTGTGGGCAGTCAAGAGACCCAGTACTTC. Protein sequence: CASTIVGSQETQYF.